Listed below are T cell receptor beta chains from one sample, sequenced in a study of cytotoxic CD8 clonotypes in ibrutinib-treated CLL. Here immunoSEQ multiplex PCR was the method, and the copy in TCRdb shows in-frame clones only, minus some. Here the sample spans tens of thousands of clones, around half being singletons. The specimen comprised PBMCs, sampled after 12 months of ibrutinib treatment. These receptor sequences come from a human donor with chronic lymphocytic leukemia. Both conserved end residues are trimmed from each CDR3. Each record gives: J gene, V gene, D gene, CDR3 protein. D genes are given only for firm matches.

j_gene: TRBJ2-1; v_gene: TRBV9; d_gene: TRBD2; CDR3aa: ASSRISGSGNEQF
j_gene: TRBJ1-5; v_gene: TRBV7-9; d_gene: NA; CDR3aa: ASSLPGARQPQH
j_gene: TRBJ2-5; v_gene: TRBV5-1; d_gene: TRBD1; CDR3aa: ASSYPQDRGGETQY
j_gene: TRBJ2-7; v_gene: TRBV28; d_gene: NA; CDR3aa: ASGAAPIYEQY
j_gene: TRBJ1-1; v_gene: TRBV15; d_gene: TRBD1; CDR3aa: ATSRDRDRGNTEAF
j_gene: TRBJ1-1; v_gene: TRBV18; d_gene: NA; CDR3aa: ASSPGNHPNTEAF
j_gene: TRBJ2-1; v_gene: TRBV27; d_gene: TRBD2; CDR3aa: ASSGRREDNEQF
j_gene: TRBJ2-6; v_gene: TRBV6-4; d_gene: NA; CDR3aa: ASIYPTPGANVLT
j_gene: TRBJ2-1; v_gene: TRBV4-2; d_gene: NA; CDR3aa: ASSQEKVVQGWHNEQF
j_gene: TRBJ2-3; v_gene: TRBV9; d_gene: TRBD2; CDR3aa: ASSVDSSGADTQY
j_gene: TRBJ1-4; v_gene: TRBV7-9; d_gene: NA; CDR3aa: ASSGKRSGFRATNEKLF
j_gene: TRBJ1-1; v_gene: TRBV28; d_gene: NA; CDR3aa: ASSGTVRGTEAF
j_gene: TRBJ2-5; v_gene: TRBV18; d_gene: TRBD1; CDR3aa: ASSGTENSQY
j_gene: TRBJ2-5; v_gene: TRBV5-6; d_gene: NA; CDR3aa: ASAPGLAPEETQY
j_gene: TRBJ2-5; v_gene: TRBV7-2; d_gene: NA; CDR3aa: ASKAAGTQETQY
j_gene: TRBJ1-5; v_gene: TRBV28; d_gene: NA; CDR3aa: ASNFHRGGLGQPQH
j_gene: TRBJ2-7; v_gene: TRBV10-1; d_gene: TRBD2; CDR3aa: ASSEGGGGTYEQY
j_gene: TRBJ2-4; v_gene: TRBV6-1; d_gene: NA; CDR3aa: ASRLAAAKNIQY
j_gene: TRBJ2-1; v_gene: TRBV12-5; d_gene: NA; CDR3aa: ASGLKGSNEQF
j_gene: TRBJ1-4; v_gene: TRBV5-1; d_gene: NA; CDR3aa: ASSFGEGRGREKLF
j_gene: TRBJ2-5; v_gene: TRBV7-9; d_gene: NA; CDR3aa: ASSLAQGTETQY
j_gene: TRBJ2-1; v_gene: TRBV11-3; d_gene: NA; CDR3aa: ASSAAGLAQF
j_gene: TRBJ1-1; v_gene: TRBV2; d_gene: NA; CDR3aa: ASSDRVNTEAF
j_gene: TRBJ2-2; v_gene: TRBV19; d_gene: TRBD1; CDR3aa: ATGQARVTGELF
j_gene: TRBJ2-7; v_gene: TRBV14; d_gene: NA; CDR3aa: ASSQGRAGVGYEQY
j_gene: TRBJ1-6; v_gene: TRBV5-1; d_gene: NA; CDR3aa: ASSLGTPNSPLH
j_gene: TRBJ2-3; v_gene: TRBV27; d_gene: TRBD1; CDR3aa: ASSANRGRTDTQY
j_gene: TRBJ2-7; v_gene: TRBV5-6; d_gene: NA; CDR3aa: ASSLGQQSSYEQY